Listed here are 8 T cell receptor beta chains from one sample, sequenced in a study of cytomegalovirus exposure and HLA in healthy donors. Use of 60 Vbeta and 13 Jbeta primers characterized the PCR. The assay was immunoSEQ multiplex PCR, and TCRdb's table has in-frame clones only and misses some. The profile covers approximately 150,000 clones, with 70% to 75% appearing a single time and about 4.3% taken by the ten largest. Sequences were obtained from PBMCs. The origin of the receptors is a man aged 18 to 30 in good health and CMV-seropositive.

V is TRBV25-1 and J is TRBJ2-5, with 8 nucleotides matching TRBD1. This CDR3 comprises 16 residues. V dropped 5 bases and J dropped 4; count of bases not matched to a gene: 12. CDR1 is MGHDK, CDR2 SYGVNS, per germline. The CDR3, as DNA: TGTGCCAGCAGTTCTCGCAGGGGGCGGAGGTCAGAGACCCAGTACTTC. Protein product: CASSSRRGRRSETQYF.

This clone has only one observation. This rearrangement joins TRBV6-1 to TRBJ2-2; the D gene is possibly TRBD2 (6 bases). V was cut by 5 bases and J by 6 bases, with 13 bases left in between. CDR3 length equals 14 residues. CDR1 is MNHNS, CDR2 SASEGT, per germline. CDR3 residues: CASSLKWDSGELFF. CDR3 sequence (DNA): TGTGCCAGCAGTTTGAAGTGGGACTCCGGGGAGCTGTTTTTT.

This clone was detected only a few times. The chain uses TRBV15 and TRBJ2-2; possibly TRBD2 for D (6 bases). Deletions cut 1 base from V and 5 bases from J, with 20 bases between. Germline CDR1 is LNHNV and CDR2 is YYDKDF (reference sequence). The CDR3 loop spans 18 amino acids. The CDR3 region is CATSRGAGREQETGELFF. DNA for the CDR3: TGTGCCACCAGCAGAGGGGCGGGACGGGAGCAAGAAACCGGGGAGCTGTTTTTT. The full variable domain, in which reference TRBV15 and TRBJ2-2 provide the parts outside the CDR3, is DAMVIQNPRYQVTQFGKPVTLSCSQTLNHNVMYWYQQKSSQAPKLLFHYYDKDFNNEADTPDNFQSRRPNTSFCFLDIRSPGLGDTAMYLCATSRGAGREQETGELFFGEGSRLTVL.

This sequence joins TRBV28 and TRBJ2-5; tentatively, D is TRBD2 (5 bases). CDR3 length equals 14 residues. Trimming took off 7 bases at V and 5 bases at J, with 17 bases between the two ends. Germline CDR1 MDHEN, CDR2 SYDVKM. CDR3 coding DNA: TGTGCCAGCAACCCGGTGGAAGGAGGCGAGACCCAGTACTTC. Translation gives CASNPVEGGETQYF.

This sequence joins TRBV27 and TRBJ2-7, with no clear D. V shed 6 bases and J shed 3 bases, with 12 bases lying between them. The CDR3 loop spans 13 amino acids. In germline, CDR1 is MNHEY, CDR2 SMNVEV (reference sequence). CDR3 DNA sequence: TGTGCCAGCAGCCCAGCTTGGGGCTACGAGCAGTACGTC. It specifies CASSPAWGYEQYV.

The chain employs TRBV28 and TRBJ1-4, with a tentative D call TRBD1 (5 bases). Germline loops: CDR1 MDHEN, CDR2 SYDVKM. V lost 5 bases and J 11 bases, leaving 18 bases between the germline ends. The CDR3 spans 14 residues. The CDR3 DNA reads as TGTGCCAGCAGTCTAGCCGGGGGAAAGGGGAAACTGTTTTTT. Protein: CASSLAGGKGKLFF.

The V call is TRBV5-1, the J call TRBJ1-2; D unresolved. The ends were cut back, 1 base at V and 4 bases at J, with 8 bases in the middle. The CDR3 sequence is 13 residues long. Germline V gene lookup returns CDR1 SGHRS and CDR2 YFSETQ. The CDR3 sequence: CASSLNSSYGYTF. The CDR3 nucleotides read TGCGCCAGCAGCTTGAACAGCAGCTATGGCTACACCTTC. The whole variable domain, filled in from reference TRBV5-1 and TRBJ1-2, reads KAGVTQTPRYLIKTRGQQVTLSCSPISGHRSVSWYQQTPGQGLQFLFEYFSETQRNKGNFPGRFSGRQFSNSRSEMNVSTLELGDSALYLCASSLNSSYGYTFGSGTRLTVV.

This clone appeared a few times. The chain has TRBV6-6 and TRBJ2-3; D is uncertain. Deletions cut 6 bases from V and 5 bases from J, with 9 bases between. The CDR3 spans 12 residues. CDR1 is MNHNY and CDR2 is SVGAGI in the germline V gene (reference sequence). Here the CDR3 DNA reads TGTGCCAGCAGCCCCTCGGGAGATACGCAGTATTTT. Protein product: CASSPSGDTQYF.